Presented here are 18 T cell receptor beta chains from one specimen sequenced in a study of HIV-infected patients and healthy controls. All unsorted peripheral T cells were captured because whole blood was used without fractionation. Reverse transcription used 450 to 650 ng RNA and constant-region primers for alpha and beta. Alpha and beta chain libraries were made separately by chain-specific third strand synthesis with multiplexing indices. MiXCR was run by TCRdb on the 5' RACE reads, yielding one entry per CDR3 protein. Among around 5,700 distinct CDR3 sequences listed, around a quarter were seen once. The sample here was blood, taken before antiretroviral therapy. The source of these receptors is an adult with HIV infection.

This clonotype rates as medium-sized. The V and J genes are TRBV13 and TRBJ1-1, with D unclear. Germline CDR1 PRHDT, CDR2 FYEKMQ (reference sequence). The CDR3 has 13 amino acids. V lost 5 bases and J lost 2, with 9 bases in between. CDR3 coding DNA: TGTGCCAGCAGCCCAGGCGGTAACACTGAAGCTTTCTTT. Protein sequence: CASSPGGNTEAFF.

Regarding this clonotype: A much larger clone differs from this one at a single base, so this may be a read error. This chain uses TRBV7-9 with TRBJ2-7; TRBD2 might be the D (5 bases). With 5 bases removed from V and 2 bases from J, the gap between germline ends came to 16 bases. The germline CDR1 and CDR2 sequences are SEHNR and FQNEAQ (reference sequence). The CDR3 extends over 15 amino acids. The CDR3 DNA reads TGTGCCAGCAGCCCCCGGGCAGCGGTGGCCTACGAGCAGTACTTC. It is translated as CASSPRAAVAYEQYF. Combining the CDR3 with reference TRBV7-9 and TRBJ2-7 gives the whole variable domain DTGVSQNPRHKITKRGQNVTFRCDPISEHNRLYWYRQTLGQGPEFLTYFQNEAQLEKSRLLSDRFSAERPKGSFSTLEIQRTEQGDSAMYLCASSPRAAVAYEQYFGPGTRLTVT.

This clonotype appeared many times. The chain couples TRBV5-4 to TRBJ2-2; 8 nucleotides line up with TRBD2. Per germline, CDR1 SGHNT and CDR2 YYREEE (reference sequence). Germline trimming cut 0 bases from V and 0 bases from J; bases unmatched to any gene: 4. CDR3 length equals 17 residues. CDR3 in amino acids: CASSLGLAGTNTGELFF. The CDR3 DNA reads TGTGCCAGCAGCTTGGGGCTAGCGGGTACGAACACCGGGGAGCTGTTTTTT.

The chain joins TRBV12-3 or TRBV12-4 to TRBJ1-1; possible D gene TRBD1, 6 bases. The CDR3 spans 12 residues. V lost 5 bases, J lost 7 bases, and 11 bases lay in between. CDR3 DNA sequence: TGTGCCAGCAGTCCCGGGACAATTGAAGCTTTCTTT. This codes for CASSPGTIEAFF.

This chain connects TRBV6-5 to TRBJ2-5, with D tentatively TRBD2 (5 bases). CDR3 length equals 13 residues. Germline CDR1 reads MNHEY; CDR2 reads SVGAGI. V shed 6 bases and J shed 5 bases, with 13 bases lying between them. In nucleotides, the CDR3 is TGTGCCAGCAGCGCGGGCCTGGAGGAGACCCAGTACTTC. This translates into CASSAGLEETQYF.

About this clonotype itself: Being one base from a much bigger clone, this may be a read error. The rearrangement joins TRBV18 to TRBJ2-5; D gene uncertain. CDR1 and CDR2 from the germline V gene are KGHSH and LQKENI. CDR3 length equals 13 residues. CDR3 residues: CAISPMHKETQYF. The DNA of the CDR3 is TGTGCCATCTCACCAATGCATAAAGAGACCCAGTACTTC.

This clonotype has at least ten counts. J is TRBJ2-7 and V is TRBV5-1; D ambiguous. Germline V CDR1 and CDR2: SGHRS, YFSETQ. Between the trimmed V and J ends, which lost 4 bases and 3 bases, there was a span of 5 bases. This CDR3 region has 11 residues. CDR3 amino acids: CASSHDYEQYF. The CDR3 DNA reads as TGCGCCAGCAGCCACGACTACGAGCAGTACTTC.

This clonotype was detected ten times or more. V usage is TRBV7-8 and J usage is TRBJ1-6; 8 bases are a match to TRBD1. With 4 bases clipped from V and 3 bases from J, the junction kept 2 bases outside the gene matches. Germline V gene data show CDR1 as SGHVS and CDR2 as FQNEAQ. CDR3 length: 15 residues. The DNA for the CDR3 is TGTGCCAGCAGCTCGGGACAGGACTATAATTCACCCCTCCACTTT. Translation: CASSSGQDYNSPLHF.

In this sample, this clonotype is medium-sized. The chain links TRBV6-6 to TRBJ1-2; the match to TRBD1 covers 8 bases. There are 14 residues in the CDR3. Per germline, CDR1 MNHNY and CDR2 SVGAGI (reference sequence). J lost 8 bases, V lost 2 bases, and 7 bases had no gene match. The CDR3: CASSYPGQGGGYTF. CDR3 nucleotide sequence: TGTGCCAGCAGTTACCCCGGACAGGGTGGAGGCTACACCTTC.

The chain uses TRBV6-2 or TRBV6-3 and TRBJ2-3, with 13 bases fitting TRBD2. V trimming: 6 bases; J trimming: 4 bases; junction bases outside the gene matches: 7. Germline assignment: CDR1 MNHEY and CDR2 SVGEGT. The CDR3 sequence is 16 residues long. CDR3 sequence reads: CASSPHGTSGADTQYF. The CDR3 coding sequence is TGTGCCAGCAGCCCACATGGGACTAGCGGGGCAGATACGCAGTATTTT.

This clonotype has a count of ten or more. J is TRBJ2-7 and V is TRBV6-5; 8 bases are a match to TRBD2. CDR1 is MNHEY, CDR2 SVGAGI, per germline. With V trimmed by 7 bases and J by 6 bases, 11 bases remained unmatched. The CDR3 runs 14 residues. CDR3 in amino acids: CASIRAGAIPEQYF. The CDR3, as DNA: TGTGCCAGCATTAGAGCGGGGGCCATCCCCGAGCAGTACTTC.

This clonotype occurred many times. V is TRBV10-1 and J is TRBJ1-1, with a tentative D call TRBD1 (5 bases). Germline V lookup: CDR1 WNHNN, CDR2 SYGVQD (reference sequence). Trimming took off 5 bases at V and 8 bases at J, with 12 bases between the two ends. This CDR3 spans 12 amino acids. As DNA, the CDR3 is TGCGCCAGCAGTCCTGGGGGGGAAGAAGCTTTCTTT. It yields the protein CASSPGGEEAFF.

Ten or more counts support this clonotype. V is TRBV5-1 and J is TRBJ2-2; D remains ambiguous. V lost 1 base to trimming and J lost 7 bases, with 8 bases between them. CDR1 and CDR2 from the germline V gene are SGHRS and YFSETQ. The CDR3 contains 13 residues. In DNA form, the CDR3 reads TGCGCCAGCAGCTTGCCGGATATCGGGGAGCTGTTTTTT. As protein: CASSLPDIGELFF.

Within the sample, this clonotype is medium-sized. The rearrangement joins TRBV28 to TRBJ1-2; D might be TRBD1 (5 bases). V was trimmed by 3 bases and J by 5 bases, leaving 10 bases between them. This CDR3 comprises 13 residues. Germline CDR1 and CDR2: MDHEN and SYDVKM. DNA of the CDR3: TGTGCCAGCAGTTTGGCAGGACAATATGGCTACACCTTC. Translating gives CASSLAGQYGYTF.

V and J are TRBV20-1 and TRBJ2-2; the D gene could be TRBD1 or TRBD2 (5 bases each). The CDR3 covers 13 residues. V dropped 0 bases and J dropped 3 bases, with 5 bases sitting between them. Germline lookup yields CDR1 DFQATT and CDR2 SNEGSKA (reference sequence). The chain's CDR3 is CSAREGDTGELFF. CDR3 bases: TGCAGTGCTAGAGAGGGGGACACCGGGGAGCTGTTTTTT.

This chain joins TRBV6-2 or TRBV6-3 and TRBJ2-7; 7 positions agree with TRBD1. Germline V gives CDR1 MNHEY, CDR2 SVGEGT. This CDR3 spans 14 amino acids. V lost 5 bases to trimming and J lost 9 bases; unmatched junction nucleotides: 13. The CDR3 is CASSAGTAIRGQYF. The CDR3 region has the DNA TGTGCCAGCAGTGCCGGGACAGCTATACGAGGGCAGTACTTC.

By sample share, this clonotype is medium-sized (0.01 to 0.1%). This chain uses TRBV5-1 with TRBJ2-3; D is ambiguous. This CDR3 has 14 amino acids. V dropped 1 base and J dropped 6 bases, with 12 bases sitting between them. Germline CDR1 reads SGHRS; CDR2 reads YFSETQ. CDR3 in DNA: TGCGCCAGCAGCTTGTTGCCAGCTTGGGATACGCAGTATTTT. It translates to CASSLLPAWDTQYF.

This clonotype has more than one count but fewer than ten. The chain carries TRBV20-1 and TRBJ2-3; 11 nucleotides match TRBD2. Trimming removed 3 bases from V and 4 bases from J; junction bases left unmatched: 3. Germline CDR1 is DFQATT and CDR2 is SNEGSKA (reference sequence). The CDR3 is 14 amino acids. In DNA, the CDR3 is TGCAGTGCTAGGCTAGCGGGGGGCCCAGATACGCAGTATTTT. This codes for CSARLAGGPDTQYF.